This T cell receptor beta chain is from a study of blood T cell repertoires in COVID-19. Study-level information: Donors in the United States, Italy and Spain gave samples during acute or convalescent COVID-19. The analysed material was cDNA or gDNA that came from T cells, B-cell-depleted T cells, or PBMCs.

Clones were sequenced by immunoSEQ multiplex PCR, and TCRdb holds only the in-frame ones, with some missing. This sample has around 100,000 clones; about 90% occur once, and the top ten carry roughly 5%. Germline V lookup: CDR1 MGHRA, CDR2 YSYEKL. This CDR3 contains 15 residues. The V and J ends lost 4 bases and 2 bases, in that order; junction bases with no gene match: 6. This clone was counted once. This clonotype was sampled from a human donor in a cohort sampled during active COVID-19. The sequenced sample consisted of peripheral blood. The chain links TRBV4-1 to TRBJ2-7, with 9 bases matching TRBD2. In nucleotides, the CDR3 is TGCGCCAGCAGCCTTCGACTAGCGGAAACCTACGAGCAGTACTTC. Translating gives CASSLRLAETYEQYF.